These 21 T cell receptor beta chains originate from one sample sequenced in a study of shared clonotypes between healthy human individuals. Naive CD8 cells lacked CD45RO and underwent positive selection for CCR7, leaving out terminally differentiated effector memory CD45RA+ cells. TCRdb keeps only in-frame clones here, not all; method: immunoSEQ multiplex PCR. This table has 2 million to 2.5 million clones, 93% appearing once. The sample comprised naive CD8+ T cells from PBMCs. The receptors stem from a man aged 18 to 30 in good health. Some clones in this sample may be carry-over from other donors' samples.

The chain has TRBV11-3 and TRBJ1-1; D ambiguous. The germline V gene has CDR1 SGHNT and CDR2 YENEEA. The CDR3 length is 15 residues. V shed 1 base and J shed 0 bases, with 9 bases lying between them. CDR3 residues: CASSLGGGLNTEAFF. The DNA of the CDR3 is TGTGCCAGCAGCTTAGGAGGCGGCCTGAACACTGAAGCTTTCTTT.

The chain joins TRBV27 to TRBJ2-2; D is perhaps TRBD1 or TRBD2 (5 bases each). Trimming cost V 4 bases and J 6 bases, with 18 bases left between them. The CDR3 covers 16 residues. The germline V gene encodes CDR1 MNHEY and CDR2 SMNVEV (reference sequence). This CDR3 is CASSSPNEVGAGELFF. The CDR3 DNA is TGTGCCAGCAGTTCCCCGAATGAGGTGGGGGCCGGGGAGCTGTTTTTT.

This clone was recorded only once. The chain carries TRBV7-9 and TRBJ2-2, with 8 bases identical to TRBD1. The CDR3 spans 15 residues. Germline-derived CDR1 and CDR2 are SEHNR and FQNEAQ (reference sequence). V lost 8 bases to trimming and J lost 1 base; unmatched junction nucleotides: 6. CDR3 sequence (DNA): TGTGCCAGCCTCCGGGACAGGCAGAACACCGGGGAGCTGTTTTTT. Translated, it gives CASLRDRQNTGELFF.

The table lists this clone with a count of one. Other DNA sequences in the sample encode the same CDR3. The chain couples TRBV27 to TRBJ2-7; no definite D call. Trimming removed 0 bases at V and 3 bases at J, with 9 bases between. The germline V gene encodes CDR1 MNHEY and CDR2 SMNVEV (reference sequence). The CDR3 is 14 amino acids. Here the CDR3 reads CASSLSGQFYEQYF. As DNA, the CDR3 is TGTGCCAGCAGTTTATCTGGGCAGTTCTACGAGCAGTACTTC.

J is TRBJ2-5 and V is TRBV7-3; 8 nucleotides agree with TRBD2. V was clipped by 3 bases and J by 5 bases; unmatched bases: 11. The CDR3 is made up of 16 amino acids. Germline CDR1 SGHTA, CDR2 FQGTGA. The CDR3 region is CASSFFGAGGRETQYF. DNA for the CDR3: TGTGCCAGCAGCTTCTTCGGGGCGGGAGGTCGGGAGACCCAGTACTTC.

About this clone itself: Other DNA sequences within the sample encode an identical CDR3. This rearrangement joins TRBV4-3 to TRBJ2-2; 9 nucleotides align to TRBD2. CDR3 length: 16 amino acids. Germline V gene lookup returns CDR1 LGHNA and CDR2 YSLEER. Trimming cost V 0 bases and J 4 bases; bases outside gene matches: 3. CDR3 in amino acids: CASSQDAGGLTGELFF. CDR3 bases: TGCGCCAGCAGCCAAGACGCGGGAGGGCTCACCGGGGAGCTGTTTTTT.

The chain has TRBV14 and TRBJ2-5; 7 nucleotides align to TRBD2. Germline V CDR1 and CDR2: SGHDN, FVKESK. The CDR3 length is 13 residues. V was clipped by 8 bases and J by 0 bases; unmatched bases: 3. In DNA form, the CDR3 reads TGTGCCAGCCGCGGGACTAACCAAGAGACCCAGTACTTC. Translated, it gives CASRGTNQETQYF.

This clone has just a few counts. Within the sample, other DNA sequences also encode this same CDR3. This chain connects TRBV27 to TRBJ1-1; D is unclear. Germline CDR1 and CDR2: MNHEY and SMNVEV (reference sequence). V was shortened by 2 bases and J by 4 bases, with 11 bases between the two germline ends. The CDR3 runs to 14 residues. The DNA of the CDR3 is TGTGCCAGCAGTTTACGGGGATTGGGCACTGAAGCTTTCTTT. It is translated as CASSLRGLGTEAFF.

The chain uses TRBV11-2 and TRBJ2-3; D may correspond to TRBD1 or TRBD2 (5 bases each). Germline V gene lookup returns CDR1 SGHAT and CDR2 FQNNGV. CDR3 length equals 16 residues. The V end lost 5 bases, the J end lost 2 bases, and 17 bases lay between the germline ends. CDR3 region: CASSRRVGAYTDTQYF. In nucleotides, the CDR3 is TGTGCCAGCAGCCGGCGGGTCGGGGCCTACACAGATACGCAGTATTTT.

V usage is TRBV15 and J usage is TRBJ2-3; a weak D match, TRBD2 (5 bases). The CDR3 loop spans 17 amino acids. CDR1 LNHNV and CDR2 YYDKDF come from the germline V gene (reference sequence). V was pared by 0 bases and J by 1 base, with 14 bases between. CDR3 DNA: TGTGCCACCAGCAGAGATGCGGGTCCCCCAGGCACAGATACGCAGTATTTT. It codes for CATSRDAGPPGTDTQYF.

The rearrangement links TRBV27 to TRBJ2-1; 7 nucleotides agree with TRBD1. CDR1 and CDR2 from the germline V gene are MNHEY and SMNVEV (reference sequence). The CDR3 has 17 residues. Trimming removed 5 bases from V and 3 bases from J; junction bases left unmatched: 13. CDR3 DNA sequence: TGTGCCAGCAGTCTCCATGGGACAGTAATAAGCTACAATGAGCAGTTCTTC. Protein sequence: CASSLHGTVISYNEQFF.

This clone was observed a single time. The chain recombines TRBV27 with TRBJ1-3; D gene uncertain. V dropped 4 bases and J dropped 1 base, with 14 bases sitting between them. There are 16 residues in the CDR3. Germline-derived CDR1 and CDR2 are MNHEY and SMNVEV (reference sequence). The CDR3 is CASSSGPTFSGNTIYF. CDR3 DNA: TGTGCCAGCAGTTCGGGTCCGACTTTTTCTGGAAACACCATATATTTT.

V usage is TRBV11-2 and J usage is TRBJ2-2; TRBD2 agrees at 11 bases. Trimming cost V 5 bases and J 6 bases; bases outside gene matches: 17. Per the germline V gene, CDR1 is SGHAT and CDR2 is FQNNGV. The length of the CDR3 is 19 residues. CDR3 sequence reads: CASSPLWLAGGPDAGELFF. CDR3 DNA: TGTGCCAGCAGCCCTCTTTGGCTAGCGGGAGGACCCGACGCCGGGGAGCTGTTTTTT.

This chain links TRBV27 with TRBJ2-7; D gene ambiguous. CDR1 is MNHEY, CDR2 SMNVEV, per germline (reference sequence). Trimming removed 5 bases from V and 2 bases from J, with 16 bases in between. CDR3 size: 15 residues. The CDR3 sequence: CASSPLVGNPYEQYF. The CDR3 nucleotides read TGTGCCAGCAGTCCCTTGGTAGGAAACCCCTACGAGCAGTACTTC.

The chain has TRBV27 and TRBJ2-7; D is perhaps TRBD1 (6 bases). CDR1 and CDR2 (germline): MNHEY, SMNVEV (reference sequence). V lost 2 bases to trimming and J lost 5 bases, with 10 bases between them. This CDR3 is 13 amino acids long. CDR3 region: CASSLQGFHEQYF. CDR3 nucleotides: TGTGCCAGCAGTTTACAGGGGTTCCACGAGCAGTACTTC.

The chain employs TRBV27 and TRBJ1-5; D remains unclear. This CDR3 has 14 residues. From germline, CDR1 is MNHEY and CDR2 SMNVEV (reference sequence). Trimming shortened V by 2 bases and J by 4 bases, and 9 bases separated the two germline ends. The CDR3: CASSLIGRNQPQHF. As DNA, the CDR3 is TGTGCCAGCAGTTTAATAGGGAGGAATCAGCCCCAGCATTTT.

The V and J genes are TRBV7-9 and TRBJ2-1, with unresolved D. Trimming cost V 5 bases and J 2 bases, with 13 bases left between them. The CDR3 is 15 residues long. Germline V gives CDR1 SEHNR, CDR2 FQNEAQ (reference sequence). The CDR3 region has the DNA TGTGCCAGCAGCCCGCAGCACGGGCCCTACAATGAGCAGTTCTTC. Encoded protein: CASSPQHGPYNEQFF.

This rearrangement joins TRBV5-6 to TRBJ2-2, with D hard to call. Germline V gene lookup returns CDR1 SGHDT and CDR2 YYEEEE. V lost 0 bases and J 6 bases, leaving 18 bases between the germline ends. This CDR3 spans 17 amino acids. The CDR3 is CASSLAGGFRTAGELFF. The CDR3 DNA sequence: TGTGCCAGCAGCTTGGCCGGTGGCTTCCGGACCGCCGGGGAGCTGTTTTTT.

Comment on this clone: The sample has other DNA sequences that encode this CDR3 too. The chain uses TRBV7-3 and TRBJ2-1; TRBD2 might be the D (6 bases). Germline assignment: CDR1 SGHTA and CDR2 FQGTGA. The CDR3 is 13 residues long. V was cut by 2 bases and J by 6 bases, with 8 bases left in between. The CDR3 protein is CASSLGGVNEQFF. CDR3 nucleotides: TGTGCCAGCAGCTTAGGAGGGGTCAATGAGCAGTTCTTC.

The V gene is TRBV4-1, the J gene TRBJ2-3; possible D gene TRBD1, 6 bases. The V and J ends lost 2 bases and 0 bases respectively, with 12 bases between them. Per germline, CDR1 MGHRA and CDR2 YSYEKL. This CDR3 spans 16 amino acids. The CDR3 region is CASSQSRTASTDTQYF. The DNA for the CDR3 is TGCGCCAGCAGCCAATCTCGGACAGCTAGCACAGATACGCAGTATTTT.

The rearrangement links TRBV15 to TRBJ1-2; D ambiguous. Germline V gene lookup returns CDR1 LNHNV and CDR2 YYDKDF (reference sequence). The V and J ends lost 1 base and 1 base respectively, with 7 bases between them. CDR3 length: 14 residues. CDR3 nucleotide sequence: TGTGCCACCAGCAGAGTACCGGATAACTATGGCTACACCTTC. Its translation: CATSRVPDNYGYTF.